This T cell receptor beta chain was documented in a study of T cells expressing NK-cell markers. Study conclusions and caveats: The leading position in the CD3+CD56-NKG2C+ fraction of four donors also went to these clonotypes.

Reanalyzing the 5' RACE reads, TCRdb keeps one entry per CDR3 protein, without DNA. This sample contains about 150,000 distinct CDR3 sequences. This CDR3 has 15 residues. From germline, CDR1 is SGHRS and CDR2 YFSETQ. Comments on this clonotype: Its antigen is not identified.

Sequenced input: blood T cells: a sorted CD56 or NKG2C T cell subset, CD4+ or CD8+ T cells, or bulk PBMC T cells (not recorded which). This clonotype was obtained from a woman aged 45-59 years in good health. This sequence joins TRBV5-1 and TRBJ2-5; lacking DNA, the TRBD1 call made by TCRdb goes unchecked. This CDR3 is CASSFSWEGDETQYF.